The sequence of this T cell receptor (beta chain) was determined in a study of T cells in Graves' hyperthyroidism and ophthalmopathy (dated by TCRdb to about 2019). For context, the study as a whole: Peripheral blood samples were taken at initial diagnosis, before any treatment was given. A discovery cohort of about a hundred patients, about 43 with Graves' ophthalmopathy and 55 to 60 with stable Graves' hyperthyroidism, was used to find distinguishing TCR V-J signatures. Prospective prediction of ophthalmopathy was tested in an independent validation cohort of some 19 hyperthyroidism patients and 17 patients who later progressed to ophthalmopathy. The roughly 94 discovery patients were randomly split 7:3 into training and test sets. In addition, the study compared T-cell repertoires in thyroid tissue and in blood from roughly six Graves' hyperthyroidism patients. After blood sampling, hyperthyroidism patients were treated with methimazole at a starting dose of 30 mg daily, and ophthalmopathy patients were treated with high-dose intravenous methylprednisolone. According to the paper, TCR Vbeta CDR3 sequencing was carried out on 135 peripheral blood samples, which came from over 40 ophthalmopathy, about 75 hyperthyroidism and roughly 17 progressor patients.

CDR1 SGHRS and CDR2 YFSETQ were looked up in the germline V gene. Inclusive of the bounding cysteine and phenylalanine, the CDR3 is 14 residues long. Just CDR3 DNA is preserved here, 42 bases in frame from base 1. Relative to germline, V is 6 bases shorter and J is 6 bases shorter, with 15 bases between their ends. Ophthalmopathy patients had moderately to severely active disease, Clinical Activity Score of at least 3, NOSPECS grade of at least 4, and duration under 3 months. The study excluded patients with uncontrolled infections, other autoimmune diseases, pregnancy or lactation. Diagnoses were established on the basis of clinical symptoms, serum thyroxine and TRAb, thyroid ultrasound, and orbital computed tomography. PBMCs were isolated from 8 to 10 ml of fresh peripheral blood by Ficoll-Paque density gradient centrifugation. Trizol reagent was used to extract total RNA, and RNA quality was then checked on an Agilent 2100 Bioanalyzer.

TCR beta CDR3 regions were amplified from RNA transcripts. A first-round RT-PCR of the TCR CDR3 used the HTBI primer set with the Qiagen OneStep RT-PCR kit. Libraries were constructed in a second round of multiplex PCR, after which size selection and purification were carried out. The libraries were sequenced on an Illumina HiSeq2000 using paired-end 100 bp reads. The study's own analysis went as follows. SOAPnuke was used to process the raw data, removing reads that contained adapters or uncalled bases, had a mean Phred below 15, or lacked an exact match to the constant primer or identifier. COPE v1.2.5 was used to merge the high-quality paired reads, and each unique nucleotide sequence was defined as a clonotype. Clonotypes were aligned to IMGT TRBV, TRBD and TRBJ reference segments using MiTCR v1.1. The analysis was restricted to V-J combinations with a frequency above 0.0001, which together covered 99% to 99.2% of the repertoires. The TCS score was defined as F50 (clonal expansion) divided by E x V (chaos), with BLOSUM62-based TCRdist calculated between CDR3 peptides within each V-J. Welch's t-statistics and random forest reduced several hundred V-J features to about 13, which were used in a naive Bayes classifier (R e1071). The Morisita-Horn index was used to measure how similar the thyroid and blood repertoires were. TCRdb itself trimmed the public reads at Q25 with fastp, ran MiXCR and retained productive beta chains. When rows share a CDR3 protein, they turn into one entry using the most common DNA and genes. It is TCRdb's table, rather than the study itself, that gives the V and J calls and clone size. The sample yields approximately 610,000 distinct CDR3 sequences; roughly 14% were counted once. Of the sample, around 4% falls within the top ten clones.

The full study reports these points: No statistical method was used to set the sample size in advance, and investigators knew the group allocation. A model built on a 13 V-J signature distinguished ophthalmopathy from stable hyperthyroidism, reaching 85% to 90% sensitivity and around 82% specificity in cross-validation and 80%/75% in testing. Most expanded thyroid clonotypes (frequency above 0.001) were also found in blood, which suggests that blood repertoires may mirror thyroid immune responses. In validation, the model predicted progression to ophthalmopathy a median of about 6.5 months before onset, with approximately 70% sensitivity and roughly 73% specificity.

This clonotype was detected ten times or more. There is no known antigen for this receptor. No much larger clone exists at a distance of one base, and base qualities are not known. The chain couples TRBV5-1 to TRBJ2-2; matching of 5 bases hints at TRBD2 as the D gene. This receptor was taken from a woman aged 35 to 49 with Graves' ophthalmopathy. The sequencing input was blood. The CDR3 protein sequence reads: CASKGLGGPGELFF. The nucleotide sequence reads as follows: TGCGCCAGCAAAGGGCTTGGAGGCCCCGGGGAGCTGTTTTTT.